Below are 19 T cell receptor beta chains sequenced from a single sample in a study of blood T cell repertoires in COVID-19. The assay was immunoSEQ multiplex PCR, and TCRdb's table has in-frame clones only and misses some. The table records roughly 240,000 clones, about nine tenths of them present only once. The sequencing input was PBMCs or T cells enriched from blood (not recorded which). The receptor set was obtained from a man over 45 who had been exposed to COVID-19.

This chain connects TRBV2 to TRBJ2-1; D might be TRBD1 (5 bases). V dropped 7 bases and J dropped 8 bases, with 15 bases sitting between them. The CDR3 is made up of 13 amino acids. CDR1 is SNHLY, CDR2 FYNNEI, per germline. The CDR3 region is CASMQGINDEQFF. The CDR3, as DNA: TGTGCCAGCATGCAGGGTATTAACGATGAGCAGTTCTTC.

The chain joins TRBV9 to TRBJ1-5; no clear D. V shed 4 bases and J shed 0 bases, with 14 bases lying between them. Germline-derived CDR1 and CDR2 are SGDLS and YYNGEE. The CDR3 length is 16 residues. For the CDR3, the DNA is TGTGCCAGCAGCCCCCAGGCCGGGGATAGCAATCAGCCCCAGCATTTT. Translating it yields CASSPQAGDSNQPQHF.

As DNA, the CDR3 is TGTGCCTGGAGTGGAACAGGGGCGGATAATTCACCCCTCCACTTT. Its translation is CAWSGTGADNSPLHF. The chain carries TRBV30 and TRBJ1-6; 7 nucleotides line up with TRBD1. Germline V lookup: CDR1 GTSNPN, CDR2 SVGIG (reference sequence). This CDR3 is 15 amino acids long. J was trimmed by 5 bases and V by 1 base; bases with no gene match: 5.

The rearrangement joins TRBV7-3 to TRBJ2-7, with TRBD2 identical over 8 bases. Germline lookup yields CDR1 SGHTA and CDR2 FQGTGA. The CDR3 has 14 residues. V lost 5 bases and J lost 2; bases outside the gene matches: 5. CDR3 region: CASSPQRGTYEQYF. DNA for the CDR3: TGTGCCAGCAGCCCCCAGCGGGGGACCTACGAGCAGTACTTC.

CDR3 region: CASSFGTGGRSDEQFF. CDR3 DNA sequence: TGCGCCAGCAGCTTTGGTACGGGAGGGCGTTCCGATGAGCAGTTCTTC. The chain has TRBV5-1 and TRBJ2-1; 8 nucleotides line up with TRBD2. After removal of 2 bases from V and 8 bases from J, the junction contained 12 bases not matched to a gene. The CDR3 has 16 amino acids. The germline V gene encodes CDR1 SGHRS and CDR2 YFSETQ.

The chain uses TRBV11-2 and TRBJ1-2, with 9 bases matching TRBD1. This CDR3 has 14 residues. Germline CDR1 reads SGHAT; CDR2 reads FQNNGV. After removal of 5 bases from V and 8 bases from J, the junction contained 9 bases not matched to a gene. The CDR3: CASSAYRQGGGYTF. In nucleotides, the CDR3 is TGTGCCAGCAGCGCCTACCGACAGGGGGGAGGCTACACCTTC. Full variable domain (missing parts from reference TRBV11-2 and TRBJ1-2): EAGVAQSPRYKIIEKRQSVAFWCNPISGHATLYWYQQILGQGPKLLIQFQNNGVVDDSQLPKDRFSAERLKGVDSTLKIQPAKLEDSAVYLCASSAYRQGGGYTFGSGTRLTVV.

This clone was recorded once. This chain links TRBV9 with TRBJ2-3; 8 bases align to TRBD1. The CDR3 runs 13 residues. Germline CDR1 SGDLS, CDR2 YYNGEE. Trimming at V came to 2 bases and at J to 8 bases, leaving 4 bases not matched to a gene. Here the CDR3 reads CASSVSTGATQYF. CDR3 sequence (DNA): TGTGCCAGCAGCGTCTCGACAGGGGCTACGCAGTATTTT.

The CDR3: CASSFQNYEQYF. CDR3 nucleotide sequence: TGTGCCAGCAGTTTCCAGAACTACGAGCAGTACTTC. The rearrangement uses TRBV28 and TRBJ2-7; unclear D gene. V lost 3 bases, J lost 3 bases, and 6 bases lay in between. The CDR3 runs 12 residues. CDR1 MDHEN and CDR2 SYDVKM come from the germline V gene.

The rearrangement links TRBV5-4 to TRBJ1-1; 10 positions agree with TRBD1. Trimming at V came to 4 bases and at J to 4 bases, leaving 10 bases not matched to a gene. CDR3 length: 16 residues. CDR1 SGHNT and CDR2 YYREEE come from the germline V gene (reference sequence). CDR3 sequence reads: CASSPETGGGVTEAFF. As DNA, the CDR3 is TGTGCCAGCAGCCCGGAGACAGGGGGCGGTGTCACTGAAGCTTTCTTT.

This clone was picked up one time. The gene calls are TRBV5-1 and TRBJ2-7; D is ambiguous. The germline V gene encodes CDR1 SGHRS and CDR2 YFSETQ. V lost 0 bases, J lost 0 bases, and 13 bases lay in between. The CDR3 covers 16 residues. The CDR3 coding sequence is TGCGCCAGCAGCTTGGATCGGCAGGCCCTCTCCTACGAGCAGTACTTC. Protein sequence: CASSLDRQALSYEQYF.

The chain links TRBV5-4 to TRBJ2-3, with D hard to call. Trimming stripped 0 bases from V and 0 bases from J, with 8 bases between. The CDR3 is made up of 15 amino acids. The germline V gene encodes CDR1 SGHNT and CDR2 YYREEE (reference sequence). This CDR3 reads CASSLDYTSTDTQYF. In nucleotides, the CDR3 is TGTGCCAGCAGCTTGGACTATACGAGCACAGATACGCAGTATTTT.

The genes are TRBV9 and TRBJ2-2; unclear D gene. CDR1 is SGDLS and CDR2 is YYNGEE in the germline V gene. V was pared by 1 base and J by 4 bases, with 11 bases between. This CDR3 comprises 15 residues. CDR3 sequence (DNA): TGTGCCAGCAGCGTACAGTCATCAGGCACCGGGGAGCTGTTTTTT. Its protein product is CASSVQSSGTGELFF.

The chain carries TRBV3-1 (or the pseudogene TRBV3-2) and TRBJ1-6; D unresolved. Germline values: CDR1 LGHDT, CDR2 YNNKEL (reference sequence). Trimming stripped 3 bases from V and 10 bases from J, with 10 bases between. The CDR3 spans 13 residues. The CDR3 bases are TGTGCCAGCAGCCAGCTGACACAGTCACCCCTCCACTTT. Translation gives CASSQLTQSPLHF.

The rearrangement links TRBV12-3 or TRBV12-4 to TRBJ2-7; possibly TRBD1 for D (5 bases). CDR3 length equals 12 residues. The V end lost 6 bases, the J end lost 4 bases, and 10 bases lay between the germline ends. This CDR3 reads CASSQTVYEQYF. In nucleotides, the CDR3 is TGTGCCAGCAGCCAGACAGTTTACGAGCAGTACTTC.

The J gene is TRBJ2-7, the V gene TRBV12-5, with 7 bases matching TRBD1. The CDR3 loop spans 16 amino acids. The germline V gene encodes CDR1 LGHNT and CDR2 FRNRAP. Germline trimming cut 3 bases from V and 3 bases from J; bases unmatched to any gene: 11. The CDR3 bases are TGTGCTAGTGGTTTCTTGTCCGGGACAGTCTTCTACGAGCAGTACGTC. Amino acid sequence: CASGFLSGTVFYEQYV.

This chain connects TRBV5-4 to TRBJ2-7, with 7 bases identical to TRBD1. Germline CDR1 SGHNT, CDR2 YYREEE (reference sequence). The CDR3 has 14 amino acids. J lost 8 bases, V lost 0 bases, and 8 bases had no gene match. CDR3 amino acids: CASSLAQGWGKQYF. DNA of the CDR3: TGTGCCAGCAGCTTGGCACAGGGGTGGGGTAAGCAGTACTTC.

V gene TRBV11-1 combines with J gene TRBJ2-1; tentatively, D is TRBD1 (6 bases). V was pared by 6 bases and J by 2 bases, with 11 bases between. This CDR3 spans 14 amino acids. Germline values: CDR1 SGHAT, CDR2 FQDESV (reference sequence). Here the CDR3 reads CASSRTGTYNEQFF. Here the CDR3 DNA reads TGTGCCAGCAGTCGCACAGGGACCTACAATGAGCAGTTCTTC. Full variable domain (outside the CDR3, taken from reference TRBV11-1 and TRBJ2-1): EAEVAQSPRYKITEKSQAVAFWCDPISGHATLYWYRQILGQGPELLVQFQDESVVDDSQLPKDRFSAERLKGVDSTLKIQPAELGDSAMYLCASSRTGTYNEQFFGPGTRLTVL.

J is TRBJ1-2 and V is TRBV2; tentative D call: TRBD1 (5 bases). Germline V gene lookup returns CDR1 SNHLY and CDR2 FYNNEI. The ends were cut back, 6 bases at V and 4 bases at J, with 15 bases in the middle. This CDR3 is built from 14 residues. DNA for the CDR3: TGTGCCAGCAGAGTCGGGGGTGGGCCCTATGGCTACACCTTC. This gives the protein CASRVGGGPYGYTF.

The V and J genes are TRBV5-1 and TRBJ2-2; 9 bases line up with TRBD1. Germline V gene data show CDR1 as SGHRS and CDR2 as YFSETQ. This CDR3 has 16 residues. Losses at the gene ends were 6 bases for V and 3 bases for J; bases not matched to a gene: 9. The CDR3, as DNA: TGCGCCAGCACCTACGGGACAGGGACTGACACCGGGGAGCTGTTTTTT. Its translation: CASTYGTGTDTGELFF.